This T cell receptor (beta chain) was sequenced for a study of blood T cell repertoires in COVID-19. Background on the study: Researchers got acute and convalescent COVID-19 samples from the United States, Italy and Spain. In each case, the material was cDNA or gDNA derived from T cells, B-cell-depleted T cells, or PBMCs.

In the original workflow: Estimated nucleated cell counts came from reference gene primer amplification. Measured with immunoSEQ multiplex PCR; TCRdb has only the in-frame clones, and not every one. V and J calls and clone size follow that table, whereas D and trimming were derived from the DNA. The table shows 95,000 to 150,000 clones, with about four fifths occurring only once. This clone was picked up a small number of times. In germline, CDR1 is SGHNT, CDR2 YYREEE (reference sequence). This CDR3 is built from 16 residues. Trimming took 3 bases from V and 0 from J, leaving 14 bases between them. Sequencing was done on a sample of peripheral blood. The V call is TRBV5-4, the J call TRBJ2-3; tentative D call: TRBD2 (6 bases). The sequence was obtained from an elderly man with active or convalescent COVID-19. The CDR3 reads CASSSAGGTSTDTQYF. The CDR3 DNA follows: TGTGCCAGCAGCTCCGCGGGCGGGACTAGCACAGATACGCAGTATTTT.